This TCR beta chain was captured by sequencing in a study of identical twins. The study, taken as a whole, reports: Out-of-frame beta chain sequences displayed weaker excess sharing between twins. The presence of invariant MAIT and iNKT cells could partly confound analyses of zero-insertion sequences. The study drew conclusions from cross-sectional statistical analysis, not from following the same donors. Abundant beta clonotypes from cord blood had fewer insertions, unlike memory repertoires, which showed none.

TCRdb re-analysed the 5' RACE reads in MiXCR, keeping a single row per CDR3 protein. Found here are approximately 240,000 distinct CDR3 sequences, over 13% of them singletons; the top ten hold 7% to 9%. V lost 1 base to trimming and J lost 8 bases, with 8 bases between them. Germline loops: CDR1 MGHRA, CDR2 YSYEKL. The CDR3 runs to 13 residues. This clonotype was seen repeatedly, ten times or more. The antigen remains unidentified. Sample: memory (CD45RO+) T cells sorted from blood. The sequence was obtained from a woman between 18 and 29 years old in good health. The chain employs TRBV4-1 and TRBJ1-4; D remains unclear. CDR3 sequence reads: CASSQVREEKLFF. In DNA form, the CDR3 reads TGCGCCAGCAGCCAAGTTAGGGAAGAAAAACTGTTTTTT.